This T cell receptor beta chain was sequenced during a study of blood T cell repertoires in COVID-19. The CDR3 covers 13 residues. Germline V gene sequence: CDR1 MRHNA, CDR2 SNTAGT. V shed 4 bases and J shed 7 bases, with 8 bases lying between them. Some clones are missing from TCRdb's copy, which holds only in-frame ones; the method was immunoSEQ multiplex PCR. This repertoire shows 300,000 to 350,000 clones, approximately 90% found once; its top ten account for roughly 2.3%. Sample: peripheral blood. The chain links TRBV6-4 to TRBJ1-6; D is perhaps TRBD1 (5 bases). This clonotype was sampled from a man between 18 and 29 years old with active or convalescent COVID-19. The chain's CDR3 is CASSATGNSPLHF. In DNA, the CDR3 is TGTGCCAGCAGTGCCACAGGAAATTCACCCCTCCACTTT.